This passage covers 5 T cell receptor beta chains from one sample sequenced in a study of radiotherapy plus CTLA-4 blockade in lung cancer. Some clones are missing from TCRdb's copy, which holds only in-frame ones; the method was immunoSEQ multiplex PCR. The sample yields about 47,000 clones, roughly 76% seen once. Sequenced here: peripheral blood, sampled from a patient treated with radiotherapy plus ipilimumab. These receptors came from a human donor with non-small cell lung cancer who had stable disease on radiotherapy plus ipilimumab.

This chain joins TRBV9 and TRBJ2-5; 8 bases fit TRBD1. This CDR3 has 16 amino acids. The V gene's germline CDR1 is SGDLS and CDR2 YYNGEE. The trim removed 4 bases at V and 1 base at J, leaving 9 bases unmatched. The CDR3 DNA reads TGTGCCAGCAGCCCTCGGACAGGGTCCCTCCAAGAGACCCAGTACTTC. The encoded protein is CASSPRTGSLQETQYF.

This CDR3 reads CASSKYDSGGSNQPQHF. The CDR3 DNA follows: TGTGCCAGCAGCAAATACGACTCAGGGGGCAGCAATCAGCCCCAGCATTTT. The rearrangement links TRBV21-1 to TRBJ1-5; TRBD1, the table's D call, lacks a check against the DNA. TRBV21-1 is shown as a pseudogene. CDR3 length: 17 amino acids.

The V call is TRBV7-9, the J call TRBJ1-5; 7 bases line up with TRBD1. The length of the CDR3 is 16 residues. Germline V gene sequence: CDR1 SEHNR, CDR2 FQNEAQ (reference sequence). Losses at the gene ends were 4 bases for V and 3 bases for J; bases not matched to a gene: 9. CDR3 in DNA: TGTGCCAGCAGCTCATATAAGACAGGGAACAATCAGCCCCAGCATTTT. It translates to CASSSYKTGNNQPQHF.

This chain connects TRBV19 to TRBJ2-7; TRBD2 agrees at 8 bases. The CDR3 spans 16 residues. Germline lookup yields CDR1 LNHDA and CDR2 SQIVND (reference sequence). Germline trimming cut 4 bases from V and 2 bases from J; bases unmatched to any gene: 10. CDR3 loop: CASSSRSGGLTYEQYF. DNA for the CDR3: TGTGCCAGTAGTAGCCGGAGCGGGGGCCTTACCTACGAGCAGTACTTC.

V and J are TRBV7-8 and TRBJ1-5, with D possibly TRBD1 on 5 matching bases. Germline V CDR1 and CDR2: SGHVS, FQNEAQ. V shed 1 base and J shed 0 bases, with 10 bases lying between them. CDR3 length: 16 residues. CDR3 amino acids: CASSLVGDGSNQPQHF. The CDR3 bases are TGTGCCAGCAGCTTAGTGGGGGACGGTAGCAATCAGCCCCAGCATTTT.